The entry below gives a single TCR beta chain sequence along with its context. Antigen unknown. The sample is drawn from a study of cytomegalovirus exposure and HLA in healthy donors. Turning to the study itself: About 85 million unique TCRs from HLA-typed donors were held in an early release of data.

Nominally healthy donors provided the samples, though records likely missed some immune exposures. The V gene's germline CDR1 is SQVTM and CDR2 ANQGSEA. V was shortened by 7 bases and J by 9 bases, with 21 bases between the two germline ends. The CDR3 consists of 13 residues. Study-wide points: TRBV6-2, TRBV6-3 and some other V segments were unresolvable in 87-base-pair reads.

The PCR ran on 60 Vbeta and 13 Jbeta primers. Clones were sequenced by immunoSEQ multiplex PCR, and TCRdb holds only the in-frame ones, with some missing. The sample has more than 85,000 clones; approximately 81% are singletons. The sequencing sample was made of PBMCs. This TCR came from a woman in her 30s in good health and CMV-seronegative. This chain connects TRBV29-1 to TRBJ2-5; no clear D. The CDR3 DNA is TGCAGCGCACACGACACGTACTTCTGGGCCCAGTACTTC. Translated, it gives CSAHDTYFWAQYF.